A selection of T cell receptor beta chains follows, all from one sample in a study of cytomegalovirus exposure and HLA in healthy donors. Assay used: immunoSEQ multiplex PCR; TCRdb lists only in-frame clones, some missing. The repertoire holds approximately 160,000 clones, with around 65% as singletons. Material: PBMCs. All receptors derive from a woman under 40 in good health and CMV-seropositive. CDR3s include the opening cysteine and the closing phenylalanine or tryptophan. Fields, in order: clone size, V gene, J gene, D gene, CDR3 protein, CDR3 DNA. D genes are given only for firm matches. Size is omitted from some rows. Given values are once, few, many or a class for expanded clones.

.	TRBV11-3	TRBJ1-1	.	CASSLERGEAFF	TGTGCCAGCAGCTTAGAGCGGGGTGAAGCTTTCTTT
.	TRBV5-6	TRBJ1-2	.	CASSNGPRGYTF	TGTGCCAGCAGCAACGGTCCGCGTGGCTACACCTTC
.	TRBV28	TRBJ2-1	.	CASSSTGLYNEQFF	TGTGCCAGCAGTTCGACAGGACTCTACAATGAGCAGTTCTTC
.	TRBV2	TRBJ1-5	.	CASSPTGLTLGSNQPQHF	TGTGCCAGCAGTCCTACGGGACTCACCTTAGGGAGCAATCAGCCCCAGCATTTT
few	TRBV7-2	TRBJ2-1	TRBD2	CASSLEAGYNEQFF	TGTGCCAGCAGCTTAGAAGCGGGGTACAATGAGCAGTTCTTC
.	TRBV7-2	TRBJ2-7	.	CASSLGTQGPRREQYF	TGTGCCAGCAGCTTAGGTACTCAGGGCCCTAGAAGGGAGCAGTACTTC
.	TRBV11-3	TRBJ1-1	TRBD1	CASSLDATGNAFF	TGTGCCAGCAGCTTAGATGCGACAGGGAATGCTTTCTTT
.	TRBV5-1	TRBJ2-7	.	CASSGPGNYEQYF	TGCGCCAGCAGTGGGCCCGGGAACTACGAGCAGTACTTC
.	TRBV20-1	TRBJ1-2	.	CSASGVGYTF	TGCAGTGCTTCAGGGGTAGGCTACACCTTC
.	TRBV7-8	TRBJ2-7	TRBD1	CASSLTLGTARSSYEQYF	TGTGCCAGCAGCTTAACGTTGGGGACAGCCAGGAGCTCCTACGAGCAGTACTTC
few	TRBV7-9	TRBJ1-1	TRBD1	CASSLVTGSLSTEAFF	TGTGCCAGCAGCTTAGTGACAGGGTCTTTAAGTACTGAAGCTTTCTTT
.	TRBV15	TRBJ1-5	TRBD1	CATGTGGIQPQHF	TGTGCCACCGGGACAGGGGGCATCCAGCCCCAGCATTTT
.	TRBV11-2	TRBJ1-1	TRBD1	CATDRGPNTEAFF	TGTGCCACCGACAGGGGCCCCAACACTGAAGCTTTCTTT
.	TRBV7-7	TRBJ2-5	.	CASSPRVGETQYF	TGTGCCAGCAGCCCCCGGGTTGGGGAGACCCAGTACTTC
.	TRBV27	TRBJ2-7	.	CASSLRQGGGEQYF	TGTGCCAGCAGTTTACGGCAGGGAGGTGGCGAGCAGTACTTC
.	TRBV5-1	TRBJ2-3	TRBD2	CASSTFGTTADGDTQYF	TGCGCCAGCAGCACATTTGGGACTACCGCCGATGGAGATACGCAGTATTTT
once	TRBV2	TRBJ2-7	.	CASILADYSYEQYF	TGTGCCAGCATTTTAGCGGACTACTCCTACGAGCAGTACTTC
few	TRBV5-4	TRBJ2-6	.	CASSQGGGHSGANVLTF	TGTGCCAGCAGCCAAGGTGGGGGACATTCTGGGGCCAACGTCCTGACTTTC
.	TRBV25-1	TRBJ2-1	.	CASSYSGFLYNEQFF	TGTGCCAGCAGCTACTCCGGGTTCCTCTACAATGAGCAGTTCTTC
.	TRBV18	TRBJ1-2	.	CASSPRDTTNYGYTF	TGTGCCAGCTCACCACGGGACACTACTAACTATGGCTACACCTTC
.	TRBV11-3	TRBJ2-7	TRBD1	CASSLGTGGSSYEQYF	TGTGCCAGCAGCTTAGGGACAGGGGGCAGCTCCTACGAGCAGTACTTC
.	TRBV2	TRBJ1-2	.	CASSPRAQGTGYTF	TGTGCCAGCAGTCCAAGGGCCCAGGGGACGGGCTACACCTTC
.	TRBV2	TRBJ2-5	.	CASAVLGGETQYF	TGTGCCAGCGCGGTCTTGGGCGGGGAGACCCAGTACTTC
.	TRBV12-2	TRBJ1-4	.	CASRPMGRDTQNEKLFF	TGTGCAAGTCGCCCTATGGGACGGGACACGCAAAATGAAAAACTGTTTTTT
few	TRBV29-1	TRBJ2-2	.	CSGTGNTGELFF	TGCAGCGGTACAGGGAACACCGGGGAGCTGTTTTTT
.	TRBV28	TRBJ2-7	TRBD2	CASRLADEQYF	TGTGCCAGCCGACTAGCGGACGAGCAGTACTTC
few	TRBV9	TRBJ1-6	.	CASSESSSYNSPLHF	TGTGCCAGCAGCGAGTCGAGCTCCTATAATTCACCCCTCCACTTT
few	TRBV4-1	TRBJ1-4	.	CASSQDYQGMATNEKLFF	TGCGCCAGCAGCCAAGATTATCAGGGTATGGCAACTAATGAAAAACTGTTTTTT
.	TRBV5-6	TRBJ1-1	TRBD1	CASSVGTAPPGTEAFF	TGTGCCAGCAGCGTCGGGACAGCCCCCCCCGGCACTGAAGCTTTCTTT
few	TRBV29-1	TRBJ1-4	.	CSVDTGAEKLFF	TGCAGCGTTGATACGGGTGCGGAAAAACTGTTTTTT
.	TRBV18	TRBJ1-1	.	CASSPSQNTEAFF	TGTGCCAGCTCACCTTCCCAGAACACTGAAGCTTTCTTT
.	TRBV29-1	TRBJ1-1	.	CSVLGADTEAFF	TGCAGTGTTCTTGGGGCGGACACTGAAGCTTTCTTT
.	TRBV27	TRBJ2-1	TRBD2	CASSLGLAGVSEQFF	TGTGCCAGCAGTTTGGGACTAGCGGGAGTCAGTGAGCAGTTCTTC
.	TRBV30	TRBJ1-3	.	CASGTGNTIYF	TGTGCCTCAGGGACTGGAAACACCATATATTTT
few	TRBV11-2	TRBJ2-7	.	CASSREYEQYF	TGTGCCAGCAGCAGAGAGTACGAGCAGTACTTC
few	TRBV7-7	TRBJ2-7	.	CASSLGRITEQYF	TGTGCTAGCAGCTTAGGCAGGATAACCGAGCAGTACTTC
.	TRBV5-5	TRBJ2-3	.	CASSLGGSTTDTQYF	TGTGCCAGCAGCTTGGGTGGGAGTACTACAGATACGCAGTATTTT
.	TRBV19	TRBJ1-2	TRBD1	CASSKGTGYGYTF	TGTGCCAGTAGTAAAGGGACAGGGTACGGCTACACCTTC
.	TRBV30	TRBJ2-7	.	CAWGGTSYEQYF	TGTGCCTGGGGAGGGACTTCCTACGAGCAGTACTTC
.	TRBV29-1	TRBJ2-1	TRBD2	CSVRAGWNAYNEQFF	TGCAGCGTGCGAGCGGGGTGGAACGCCTACAATGAGCAGTTCTTC
.	TRBV15	TRBJ1-1	.	CATSATWNTEAFF	TGTGCCACCAGCGCAACTTGGAACACTGAAGCTTTCTTT
.	TRBV27	TRBJ1-2	.	CASSLSGAGANYGYTF	TGTGCCAGCAGTTTATCAGGGGCGGGAGCTAACTATGGCTACACCTTC
.	TRBV25-1	TRBJ2-3	.	CASSAQVGTDTQYF	TGTGCCAGCAGTGCCCAGGTCGGCACAGATACGCAGTATTTT
many	TRBV5-6	TRBJ1-4	.	CASSLLTGINEKLFF	TGTGCCAGCAGCTTGCTCACGGGAATTAATGAAAAACTGTTTTTT
few	TRBV2	TRBJ2-7	TRBD1	CASTADRGPYEQYF	TGTGCCAGCACCGCAGACAGGGGTCCCTACGAGCAGTACTTC
few	TRBV11-2	TRBJ2-7	.	CASSRVGVSSYEQYF	TGTGCCAGCAGCCGAGTCGGGGTAAGCTCCTACGAGCAGTACTTC
.	TRBV6-5	TRBJ1-2	.	CASSRNGREYYGYTF	TGTGCCAGCAGTAGAAACGGACGGGAATACTATGGCTACACCTTC
.	TRBV5-1	TRBJ2-7	.	CASSLETERRYF	TGCGCCAGCAGCTTGGAGACAGAACGGCGGTACTTC
.	TRBV7-7	TRBJ2-3	.	CASSPGGDTQYF	TGTGCCAGCAGCCCAGGGGGGGATACGCAGTATTTT
.	TRBV6-1	TRBJ2-7	.	CASSEGPGNYEQYF	TGTGCCAGCAGTGAAGGGCCAGGTAACTACGAGCAGTACTTC
few	TRBV6-1	TRBJ2-3	.	CASSDLTVATQYF	TGTGCCAGCAGTGACCTAACAGTGGCTACGCAGTATTTT